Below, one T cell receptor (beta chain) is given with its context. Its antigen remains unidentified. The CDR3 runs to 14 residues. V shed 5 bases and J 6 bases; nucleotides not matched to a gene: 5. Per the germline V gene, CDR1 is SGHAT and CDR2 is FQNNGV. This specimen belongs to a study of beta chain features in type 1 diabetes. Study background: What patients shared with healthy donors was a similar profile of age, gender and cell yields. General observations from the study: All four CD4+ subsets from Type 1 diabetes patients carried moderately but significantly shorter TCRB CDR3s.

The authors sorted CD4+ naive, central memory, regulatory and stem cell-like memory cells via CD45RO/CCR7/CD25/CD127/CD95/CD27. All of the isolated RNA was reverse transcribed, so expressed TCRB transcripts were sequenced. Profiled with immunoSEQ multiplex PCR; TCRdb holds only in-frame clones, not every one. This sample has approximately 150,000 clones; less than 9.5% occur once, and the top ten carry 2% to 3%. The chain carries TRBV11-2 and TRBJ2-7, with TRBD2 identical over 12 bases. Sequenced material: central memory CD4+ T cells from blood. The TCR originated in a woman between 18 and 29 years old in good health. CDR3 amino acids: CASSEGLAGTEQYF. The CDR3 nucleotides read TGTGCCAGCAGCGAAGGACTAGCGGGAACCGAGCAGTACTTC.